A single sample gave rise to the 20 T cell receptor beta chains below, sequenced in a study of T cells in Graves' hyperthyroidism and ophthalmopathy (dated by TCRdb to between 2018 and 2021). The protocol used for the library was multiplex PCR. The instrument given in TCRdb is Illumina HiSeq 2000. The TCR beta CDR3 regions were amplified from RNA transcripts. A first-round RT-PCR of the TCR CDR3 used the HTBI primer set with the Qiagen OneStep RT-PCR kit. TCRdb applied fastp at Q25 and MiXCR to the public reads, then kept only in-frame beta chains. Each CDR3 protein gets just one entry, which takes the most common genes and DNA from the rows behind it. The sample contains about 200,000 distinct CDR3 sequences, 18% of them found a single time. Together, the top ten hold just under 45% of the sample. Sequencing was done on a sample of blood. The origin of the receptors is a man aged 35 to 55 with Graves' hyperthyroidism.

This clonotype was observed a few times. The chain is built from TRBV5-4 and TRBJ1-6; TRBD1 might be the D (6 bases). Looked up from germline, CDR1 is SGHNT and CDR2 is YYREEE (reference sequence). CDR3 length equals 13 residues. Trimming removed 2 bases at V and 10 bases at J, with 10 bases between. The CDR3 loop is CASSFTGRSPLHF. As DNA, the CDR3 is TGTGCCAGCAGCTTTACAGGGAGGTCACCCCTCCACTTT.

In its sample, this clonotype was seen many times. CDR3 sequence reads: CASSQTPGRGQGVENEQFF. CDR3 sequence (DNA): TGTGCCAGCAGCCAAACCCCCGGGCGTGGACAGGGGGTTGAGAATGAGCAGTTCTTC. The rearrangement links TRBV3-1 to TRBJ2-1, with TRBD1 matching 10 bases. This CDR3 comprises 19 residues. The V gene's germline CDR1 is LGHDT and CDR2 YNNKEL (reference sequence). Trimming took 2 bases from V and 7 from J; bases not matched to a gene: 17.

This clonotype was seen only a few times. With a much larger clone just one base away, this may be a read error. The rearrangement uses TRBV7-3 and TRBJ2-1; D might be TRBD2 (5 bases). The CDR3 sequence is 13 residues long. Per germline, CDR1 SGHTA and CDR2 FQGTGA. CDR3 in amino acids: CVSSAEGYNEQFF. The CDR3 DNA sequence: TGTGTCAGCAGCGCAGAGGGTTACAATGAGCAGTTCTTC.

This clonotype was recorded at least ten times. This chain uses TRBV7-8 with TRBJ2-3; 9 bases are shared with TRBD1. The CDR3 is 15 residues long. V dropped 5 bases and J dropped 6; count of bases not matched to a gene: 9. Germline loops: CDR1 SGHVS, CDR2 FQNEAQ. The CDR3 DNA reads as TGTGCCAGCAGCAGGGGACAGGGTCTCGTCGATACGCAGTATTTT. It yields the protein CASSRGQGLVDTQYF.

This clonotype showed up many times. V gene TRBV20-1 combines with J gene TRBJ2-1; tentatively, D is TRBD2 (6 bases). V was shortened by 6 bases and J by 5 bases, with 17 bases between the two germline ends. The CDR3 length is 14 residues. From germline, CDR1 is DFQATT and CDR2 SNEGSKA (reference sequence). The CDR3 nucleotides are TGCAGTGCAGTCGCTTTCGGGGAGGACAATGAGCAGTTCTTC. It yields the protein CSAVAFGEDNEQFF.

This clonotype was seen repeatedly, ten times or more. The CDR3 is CASSLEGSAHETQYF. CDR3 bases: TGCGCCAGCAGCTTAGAGGGCAGTGCCCATGAGACCCAGTACTTC. The gene calls are TRBV5-1 and TRBJ2-5; a possible D gene is TRBD2 (5 bases). The germline gives CDR1 SGHRS, CDR2 YFSETQ. The V and J ends lost 2 bases and 5 bases respectively, with 16 bases between them. The CDR3 contains 15 residues.

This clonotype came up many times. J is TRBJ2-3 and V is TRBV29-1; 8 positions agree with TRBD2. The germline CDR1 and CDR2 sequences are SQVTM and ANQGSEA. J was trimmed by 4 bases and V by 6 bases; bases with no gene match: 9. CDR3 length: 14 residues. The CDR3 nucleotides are TGCAGCGTGGGACTAGTACTTCGCGCAGATACGCAGTATTTT. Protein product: CSVGLVLRADTQYF.

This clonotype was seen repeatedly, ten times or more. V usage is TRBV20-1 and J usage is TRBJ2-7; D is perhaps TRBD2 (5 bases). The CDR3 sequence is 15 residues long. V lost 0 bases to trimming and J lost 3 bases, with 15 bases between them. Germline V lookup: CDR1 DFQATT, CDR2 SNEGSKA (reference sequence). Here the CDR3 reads CSARDAREEGYEQYF. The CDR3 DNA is TGCAGTGCTAGAGATGCTAGAGAAGAGGGCTACGAGCAGTACTTC.

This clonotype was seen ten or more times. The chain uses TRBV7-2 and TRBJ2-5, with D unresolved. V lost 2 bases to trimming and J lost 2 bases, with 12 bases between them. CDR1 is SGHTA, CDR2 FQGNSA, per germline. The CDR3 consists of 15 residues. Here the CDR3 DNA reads TGTGCCAGCAGCTTACGAGGCGGCCTACAAGAGACCCAGTACTTC. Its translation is CASSLRGGLQETQYF.

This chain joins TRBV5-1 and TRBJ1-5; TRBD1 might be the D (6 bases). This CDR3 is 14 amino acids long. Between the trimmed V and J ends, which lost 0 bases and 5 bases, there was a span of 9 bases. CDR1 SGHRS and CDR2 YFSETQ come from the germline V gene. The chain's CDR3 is CASSLDSGDQPQHF. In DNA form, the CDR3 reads TGCGCCAGCAGCTTGGATTCAGGGGATCAGCCCCAGCATTTT.

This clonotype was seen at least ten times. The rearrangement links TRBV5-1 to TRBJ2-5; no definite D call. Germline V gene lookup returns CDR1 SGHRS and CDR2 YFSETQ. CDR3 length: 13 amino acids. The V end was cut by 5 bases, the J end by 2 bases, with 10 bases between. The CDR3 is CASSSEGQETQYF. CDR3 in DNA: TGCGCCAGCAGTTCTGAAGGGCAAGAGACCCAGTACTTC.

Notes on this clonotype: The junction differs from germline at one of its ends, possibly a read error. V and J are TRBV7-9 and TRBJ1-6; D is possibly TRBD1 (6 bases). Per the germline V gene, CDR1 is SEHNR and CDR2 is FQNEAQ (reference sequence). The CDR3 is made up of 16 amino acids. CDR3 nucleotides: TGCGCCAGCAGCCTCCCACAGGGAAGTGTTAATTCACCCCTCCACTTT. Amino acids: CASSLPQGSVNSPLHF.

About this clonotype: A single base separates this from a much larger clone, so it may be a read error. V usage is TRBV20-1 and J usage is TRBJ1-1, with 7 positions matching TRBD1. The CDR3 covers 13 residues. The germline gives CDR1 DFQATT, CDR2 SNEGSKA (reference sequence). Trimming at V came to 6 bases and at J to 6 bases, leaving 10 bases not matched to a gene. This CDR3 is CSATTGFPAEAFF. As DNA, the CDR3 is TGCAGTGCGACGACAGGGTTTCCGGCTGAAGCTTTCTTT.

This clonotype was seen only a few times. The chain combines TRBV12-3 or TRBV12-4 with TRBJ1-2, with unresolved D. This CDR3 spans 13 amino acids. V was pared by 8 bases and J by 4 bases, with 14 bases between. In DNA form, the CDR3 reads TGTGCCAGCGGATATCCAGGTCCCTATGGCTACACCTTC. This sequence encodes CASGYPGPYGYTF.

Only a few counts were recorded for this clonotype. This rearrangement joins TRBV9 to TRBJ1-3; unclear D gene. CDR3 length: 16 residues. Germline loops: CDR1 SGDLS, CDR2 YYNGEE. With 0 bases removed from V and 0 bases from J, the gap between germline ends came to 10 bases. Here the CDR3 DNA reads TGTGCCAGCAGCGTAGTGGAGGTAATCTCTGGAAACACCATATATTTT. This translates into CASSVVEVISGNTIYF.

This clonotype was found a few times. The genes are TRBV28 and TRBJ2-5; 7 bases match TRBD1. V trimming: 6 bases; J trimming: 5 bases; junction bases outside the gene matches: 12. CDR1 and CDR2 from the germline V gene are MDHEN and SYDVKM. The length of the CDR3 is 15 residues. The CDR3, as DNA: TGTGCCAGCAGCGTCCAGACAGGGTACCGGGAGACCCAGTACTTC. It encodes CASSVQTGYRETQYF.

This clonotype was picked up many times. CDR3 region: CASSLRGTWTGGQPQHF. The CDR3 nucleotides read TGTGCCAGCAGTTTACGCGGGACATGGACGGGAGGCCAGCCCCAGCATTTT. The V gene is TRBV27, the J gene TRBJ1-5; TRBD1 is a possible D gene (6 bases). CDR1 MNHEY and CDR2 SMNVEV come from the germline V gene (reference sequence). V lost 2 bases, J lost 7 bases, and 21 bases lay in between. There are 17 residues in the CDR3.

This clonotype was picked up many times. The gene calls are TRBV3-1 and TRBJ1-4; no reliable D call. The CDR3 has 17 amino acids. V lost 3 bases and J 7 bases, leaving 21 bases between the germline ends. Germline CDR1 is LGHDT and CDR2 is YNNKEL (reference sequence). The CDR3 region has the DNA TGTGCCAGCAGCCAGTGGGATACATCCGGGCGAGGTGAAAAACTGTTTTTT. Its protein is CASSQWDTSGRGEKLFF.

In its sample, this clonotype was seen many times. In DNA, the CDR3 is TGCAGTGCGACCAAGGGGTATGCTAACTATGGCTACACCTTC. Amino acid sequence: CSATKGYANYGYTF. V usage is TRBV20-1 and J usage is TRBJ1-2, with D tentatively TRBD1 (5 bases). Trimming shortened V by 6 bases and J by 0 bases, and 14 bases separated the two germline ends. The CDR3 consists of 14 residues. In germline, CDR1 is DFQATT, CDR2 SNEGSKA (reference sequence).

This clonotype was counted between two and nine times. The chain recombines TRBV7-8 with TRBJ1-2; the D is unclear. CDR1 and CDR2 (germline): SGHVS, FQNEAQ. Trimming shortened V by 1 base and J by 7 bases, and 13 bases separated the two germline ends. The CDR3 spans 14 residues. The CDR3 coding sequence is TGTGCCAGCAGCTTAGGGCGTAAAGTGACTGGCTACACCTTC. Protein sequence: CASSLGRKVTGYTF.